This TCR beta chain was profiled in a study of PD-1 blockade in classical Hodgkin lymphoma. The CDR3 sequence is 15 residues long. The germline V gene has CDR1 WSHSY and CDR2 SAAADI. V lost 6 bases to trimming and J lost 5 bases; unmatched junction nucleotides: 8. Only in-frame clones appear in the TCRdb table, and some are missing; sequencing was by immunoSEQ multiplex PCR. In the table there are roughly 56,000 clones, around nine tenths of which are singletons. Study-level points and caveats: Those patients who began receiving nivolumab less than 1 year after ASCT had lower diversity, and they were excluded. Diversity similar to that of newly diagnosed patients was seen at baseline in complete responders.

For this clone: The antigen is not known.

With no exception, relapse followed autologous stem cell transplantation in all patients, and brentuximab vedotin exposure varied. This chain uses TRBV10-2 with TRBJ1-1; 11 bases are shared with TRBD1. The sequence came from a human donor with classical Hodgkin lymphoma. The sample consisted of peripheral blood mononuclear cells (PBMCs), taken before the second cycle of nivolumab. In DNA form, the CDR3 reads TGCGCCAGCAGAGGGGGGACAGGGGGACGAACTGAAGCTTTCTTT. Protein: CASRGGTGGRTEAFF.